These 8 T cell receptor beta chains were all obtained from the same sample, sequenced in a study of Tregs in tolerant kidney transplant recipients. The protocol was immunoSEQ multiplex PCR, while the TCRdb copy is restricted to in-frame clones and leaves out a portion. Of 110,000 or so clones listed, roughly 89% are singletons. The sequencing used CD4+ T cells from blood, collected before the transplant. Receptors originate from a human donor who received a combined kidney and bone marrow transplant.

The chain recombines TRBV14 with TRBJ2-4, with a possible D match to TRBD1 (5 bases). The CDR3 runs 16 residues. Per germline, CDR1 SGHDN and CDR2 FVKESK. V was clipped by 10 bases and J by 1 base, with 20 bases between them. The CDR3 here is CATPPGIHKAKNIQYF. CDR3 DNA sequence: TGTGCCACCCCCCCAGGGATTCATAAGGCCAAAAACATTCAGTACTTC.

The genes are TRBV28 and TRBJ1-2, with D unresolved. Germline CDR1 MDHEN, CDR2 SYDVKM. The CDR3 has 12 residues. Trimming removed 3 bases at V and 5 bases at J, with 7 bases between. This chain's CDR3 is CASSFSQYGYTF. The CDR3 bases are TGTGCCAGCAGTTTTAGCCAATATGGCTACACCTTC.

The chain couples TRBV2 to TRBJ2-7; D might be TRBD1 (6 bases). Trimming took off 6 bases at V and 1 base at J, with 16 bases between the two ends. This CDR3 comprises 15 residues. In germline, CDR1 is SNHLY, CDR2 FYNNEI. The DNA for the CDR3 is TGTGCCAGCAGGCGGTCGGGCCAGGGGTCCTACGAGCAGTACTTC. As protein: CASRRSGQGSYEQYF.

Comment on this clone: At one boundary the junction diverges from the germline segment, which might be a read error. The chain uses TRBV29-1 and TRBJ2-2; D is uncertain. The CDR3 covers 16 residues. Germline V gene sequence: CDR1 SQVTM, CDR2 ANQGSEA. The CDR3 loop is CNVEDRWAANTGELFF. CDR3 DNA sequence: TGCAACGTTGAAGATCGATGGGCTGCGAACACCGGGGAGCTGTTTTTT.

The chain employs TRBV5-5 and TRBJ1-5, with D unclear. V was cut by 0 bases and J by 7 bases, with 8 bases left in between. The CDR3 contains 13 residues. Germline V gene data show CDR1 as SGHKS and CDR2 as YYEKEE (reference sequence). CDR3 sequence reads: CASSLAGGQPQHF. The CDR3 region has the DNA TGTGCCAGCAGCTTGGCAGGTGGACAGCCCCAGCATTTT.

The chain couples TRBV6-5 to TRBJ2-7; 9 bases agree with TRBD1. CDR1 and CDR2 from the germline V gene are MNHEY and SVGAGI. Trimming took 2 bases from V and 2 from J; bases not matched to a gene: 4. The CDR3 runs to 15 residues. CDR3 in DNA: TGTGCCAGCAGTTACGTCGGGACAGGGACCTACGAGCAGTACTTC. As protein: CASSYVGTGTYEQYF.

The J gene is TRBJ2-1, the V gene TRBV6-5; 7 bases agree with TRBD2. CDR3 length equals 15 residues. Per germline, CDR1 MNHEY and CDR2 SVGAGI. V trimming: 7 bases; J trimming: 3 bases; junction bases outside the gene matches: 9. The CDR3 loop is CASTLGLADYNEQFF. The DNA for the CDR3 is TGTGCCAGCACCCTCGGGCTAGCGGACTACAATGAGCAGTTCTTC.

The J gene is TRBJ1-2, the V gene TRBV6-5; D might be TRBD1 (5 bases). This CDR3 has 14 residues. The V end lost 6 bases, the J end lost 7 bases, and 18 bases lay between the germline ends. The V gene's germline CDR1 is MNHEY and CDR2 SVGAGI. The CDR3 sequence: CASRPGVGGVGYTF. DNA of the CDR3: TGTGCCAGCAGGCCGGGGGTTGGAGGGGTTGGCTACACCTTC.